These 24 T cell receptor beta chains were sequenced from one sample in a study of preoperative IRX-2 immunotherapy in early breast cancer. Noted treatment: preoperative locoregional IRX-2 cytokine immunotherapy. Data came from immunoSEQ multiplex PCR; TCRdb stores just in-frame clones and leaves some out. Of 40,000 to 45,000 clones listed, approximately 94% are singletons. The source material was tumor tissue, sampled after IRX-2 immunotherapy. These receptors originate from a human donor with breast cancer.

A single count supports this clone. The V call is TRBV5-8, the J call TRBJ1-5; D remains unclear. Trimming took off 1 base at V and 2 bases at J, with 7 bases between the two ends. There are 14 residues in the CDR3. Germline-derived CDR1 and CDR2 are SGHTS and YDEGEE. DNA for the CDR3: TGTGCCAGCAGCTTGCTCAGAGGCAATCAGCCCCAGCATTTT. Translating gives CASSLLRGNQPQHF.

V is TRBV4-1 and J is TRBJ1-2; TRBD1 aligns across 9 bases. Unmatched junction bases numbered 13, after V lost 1 base and J lost 4 bases. Germline lookup yields CDR1 MGHRA and CDR2 YSYEKL. The CDR3 runs to 18 residues. DNA for the CDR3: TGCGCCAGCAGCCAAGGACTAACCGGGACAGGGATTAGCTATGGCTACACCTTC. It translates to CASSQGLTGTGISYGYTF.

The J gene is TRBJ1-2, the V gene TRBV6-5; 7 bases agree with TRBD1. This CDR3 comprises 14 residues. Germline values: CDR1 MNHEY, CDR2 SVGAGI. V shed 5 bases and J 8 bases; nucleotides not matched to a gene: 11. The CDR3 region has the DNA TGTGCCAGCAGTCCCCTGGAGGGGGCTAGGGGCTACACCTTC. It codes for CASSPLEGARGYTF.

This chain connects TRBV28 to TRBJ2-7; D not resolved. CDR1 MDHEN and CDR2 SYDVKM come from the germline V gene. The CDR3 consists of 13 residues. V lost 6 bases and J lost 2, with 11 bases in between. CDR3 coding DNA: TGTGCCAGCAGCCCCCGGCTAGCCTACGAGCAGTACTTC. This encodes CASSPRLAYEQYF.

This rearrangement joins TRBV11-3 to TRBJ2-1; 13 nucleotides agree with TRBD2. CDR1 and CDR2 from the germline V gene are SGHNT and YENEEA. The CDR3 is 14 residues long. The trim removed 5 bases at V and 9 bases at J, leaving 4 bases unmatched. The CDR3 DNA follows: TGTGCCAGCAGCCGGACTAGCGGGGGTACTGAGCAGTTCTTC. It specifies CASSRTSGGTEQFF. Drawing the rest from reference TRBV11-3 and TRBJ2-1, the complete variable domain is EAGVVQSPRYKIIEKKQPVAFWCNPISGHNTLYWYLQNLGQGPELLIRYENEEAVDDSQLPKDRFSAERLKGVDSTLKIQPAELGDSAVYLCASSRTSGGTEQFFGPGTRLTVL.

This clone was recorded once. The chain has TRBV9 and TRBJ1-3; the match to TRBD1 covers 7 bases. Germline values: CDR1 SGDLS, CDR2 YYNGEE. Losses at the gene ends were 1 base for V and 8 bases for J; bases not matched to a gene: 12. CDR3 size: 16 residues. This chain's CDR3 is CASSVNLRDSRDTIYF. The CDR3 region has the DNA TGTGCCAGCAGCGTAAACCTAAGGGACAGTCGTGACACCATATATTTT.

The genes are TRBV27 and TRBJ2-7, with a possible D match to TRBD1 (8 bases). Germline assignment: CDR1 MNHEY and CDR2 SMNVEV (reference sequence). Trimming took off 5 bases at V and 6 bases at J, with 17 bases between the two ends. The CDR3 runs to 14 residues. CDR3 protein: CASSRGDRRAEQYF. CDR3 in DNA: TGTGCCAGCAGTCGGGGGGACAGGCGGGCCGAGCAGTACTTC.

V usage is TRBV7-3 and J usage is TRBJ2-2; 8 bases fit TRBD2. The CDR3 totals 16 residues. Trimming took 7 bases from V and 4 from J; bases not matched to a gene: 11. From germline, CDR1 is SGHTA and CDR2 FQGTGA. For the CDR3, the DNA is TGTGCCAGCACCCCAACCCCGGGAGGGGGCACCGGGGAGCTGTTTTTT. It is translated as CASTPTPGGGTGELFF. Filled out from reference TRBV7-3 and TRBJ2-2, the complete variable domain reads GAGVSQTPSNKVTEKGKYVELRCDPISGHTALYWYRQSLGQGPEFLIYFQGTGAADDSGLPNDRFFAVRPEGSVSTLKIQRTERGDSAVYLCASTPTPGGGTGELFFGEGSRLTVL.

The J gene is TRBJ2-7, the V gene TRBV5-1; D is unresolved. The CDR3 is made up of 13 amino acids. Germline assignment: CDR1 SGHRS and CDR2 YFSETQ. V was clipped by 0 bases and J by 6 bases, with 10 bases between them. CDR3 loop: CASSLASRAEQYF. CDR3 sequence (DNA): TGCGCCAGCAGCTTGGCATCCAGAGCCGAGCAGTACTTC.

The chain combines TRBV27 with TRBJ1-5; D not resolved. CDR1 MNHEY and CDR2 SMNVEV come from the germline V gene (reference sequence). The CDR3 spans 15 residues. V was shortened by 7 bases and J by 0 bases, with 13 bases between the two germline ends. The chain's CDR3 is CASNDRGYSNQPQHF. The CDR3 DNA reads TGTGCCAGCAACGACCGTGGTTATAGCAATCAGCCCCAGCATTTT.

The chain uses TRBV18 and TRBJ1-6; perhaps TRBD1 as D (6 bases). The CDR3 is made up of 16 amino acids. CDR1 and CDR2 from the germline V gene are KGHSH and LQKENI. Trimming took off 6 bases at V and 0 bases at J, with 12 bases between the two ends. The CDR3 region has the DNA TGTGCCAGCTCGCTACAGGGATCCTCCTATAATTCACCCCTCCACTTT. The encoded protein is CASSLQGSSYNSPLHF.

The CDR3 coding sequence is TGTGCCAGCAGCCAGGACTGGCTTGTGGCCTATAATTCACCCCTCCACTTT. Its protein is CASSQDWLVAYNSPLHF. The chain is built from TRBV28 and TRBJ1-6; D is ambiguous. The V and J ends lost 6 bases and 2 bases respectively, with 17 bases between them. Per germline, CDR1 MDHEN and CDR2 SYDVKM. This CDR3 has 17 residues.

The chain has TRBV28 and TRBJ1-2, with 9 positions matching TRBD1. The length of the CDR3 is 13 residues. Per germline, CDR1 MDHEN and CDR2 SYDVKM. V was pared by 2 bases and J by 6 bases, with 1 base of the junction left unmatched. The CDR3 is CASSLRTGDGYTF. For the CDR3, the DNA is TGTGCCAGCAGTTTAAGGACAGGGGATGGCTACACCTTC.

This rearrangement joins TRBV2 to TRBJ2-1, with 7 bases aligning to TRBD2. This CDR3 is 13 amino acids long. The germline V gene has CDR1 SNHLY and CDR2 FYNNEI. Trimming removed 0 bases from V and 9 bases from J; junction bases left unmatched: 2. CDR3 nucleotides: TGTGCCAGCAGTGAAGCGCGGGAGACTGAGCAGTTCTTC. Translating it yields CASSEARETEQFF.

The chain employs TRBV28 and TRBJ2-3; no firm D call. This CDR3 contains 12 residues. Germline V CDR1 and CDR2: MDHEN, SYDVKM. Trimming shortened V by 5 bases and J by 6 bases, and 9 bases separated the two germline ends. CDR3 protein: CASSVTRDTQYF. The CDR3 DNA is TGTGCCAGCAGTGTGACTCGGGATACGCAGTATTTT.

The genes are TRBV10-3 and TRBJ2-1; D remains unclear. CDR1 and CDR2 from the germline V gene are ENHRY and SYGVKD. The CDR3 length is 15 residues. Deletions cut 0 bases from V and 2 bases from J, with 8 bases between. DNA for the CDR3: TGTGCCATCAGTGAGTCGGCCTTTACCTACAATGAGCAGTTCTTC. Translating gives CAISESAFTYNEQFF.

Only one count was recorded for this clone. The chain combines TRBV7-2 with TRBJ1-6; D remains unclear. CDR3 length: 15 amino acids. Trimming cost V 1 base and J 11 bases, with 15 bases left between them. CDR1 and CDR2 (germline): SGHTA, FQGNSA. Written as DNA, the CDR3 is TGTGCCAGCAGCTTAGGGATCGGTTGGAGCACACCCCTCCACTTT. Translated: CASSLGIGWSTPLHF.

This clone was seen once. The chain couples TRBV5-6 to TRBJ2-1, with 16 positions matching TRBD2. CDR1 is SGHDT and CDR2 is YYEEEE in the germline V gene. With V trimmed by 1 base and J by 2 bases, 6 bases remained unmatched. CDR3 size: 19 residues. The CDR3 here is CASSLLGLAGGTAYNEQFF. The CDR3 DNA reads as TGTGCCAGCAGCTTGTTGGGACTAGCGGGAGGGACTGCCTACAATGAGCAGTTCTTC. Full variable domain (outside the CDR3, taken from reference TRBV5-6 and TRBJ2-1): DAGVTQSPTHLIKTRGQQVTLRCSPKSGHDTVSWYQQALGQGPQFIFQYYEEEERQRGNFPDRFSGHQFPNYSSELNVNALLLGDSALYLCASSLLGLAGGTAYNEQFFGPGTRLTVL.

The chain carries TRBV2 and TRBJ2-1; D might be TRBD1 or TRBD2, each matching 5 bases. This CDR3 is built from 14 residues. Trimming shortened V by 3 bases and J by 2 bases, and 8 bases separated the two germline ends. CDR1 and CDR2 from the germline V gene are SNHLY and FYNNEI. CDR3 DNA sequence: TGTGCCAGCAGTGAGCAGGGACCCTACAATGAGCAGTTCTTC. It yields the protein CASSEQGPYNEQFF. The whole variable domain, filled in from reference TRBV2 and TRBJ2-1, reads EPEVTQTPSHQVTQMGQEVILRCVPISNHLYFYWYRQILGQKVEFLVSFYNNEISEKSEIFDDQFSVERPDGSNFTLKIRSTKLEDSAMYFCASSEQGPYNEQFFGPGTRLTVL.

The CDR3 DNA follows: TGTGCCAGCAGTCCACATGGGGAGCTGTTTTTT. This encodes CASSPHGELFF. The rearrangement joins TRBV11-2 to TRBJ2-2; D uncertain. V gave up 6 bases and J gave up 8 bases, with 7 bases separating them. Germline CDR1 and CDR2: SGHAT and FQNNGV. This CDR3 spans 11 amino acids.

The chain has TRBV29-1 and TRBJ1-4; D perhaps matches TRBD1 (6 bases). CDR3 length: 15 amino acids. Germline V gene lookup returns CDR1 SQVTM and CDR2 ANQGSEA. V was clipped by 1 base and J by 6 bases, with 15 bases between them. DNA for the CDR3: TGCAGCGTTGAAGTGATCGGACAGACGGATGAAAAACTGTTTTTT. Its translation is CSVEVIGQTDEKLFF.

The gene calls are TRBV28 and TRBJ2-5, with 10 bases matching TRBD1. Trimming took 0 bases from V and 5 from J; bases not matched to a gene: 0. Germline CDR1 is MDHEN and CDR2 is SYDVKM. This CDR3 is built from 14 residues. This chain's CDR3 is CASSLWGQGETQYF. Here the CDR3 DNA reads TGTGCCAGCAGTTTATGGGGACAGGGGGAGACCCAGTACTTC. Combining the CDR3 with reference TRBV28 and TRBJ2-5 gives the whole variable domain DVKVTQSSRYLVKRTGEKVFLECVQDMDHENMFWYRQDPGLGLRLIYFSYDVKMKEKGDIPEGYSVSREKKERFSLILESASTNQTSMYLCASSLWGQGETQYFGPGTRLLVL.

The chain employs TRBV18 and TRBJ1-2, with D maybe TRBD1 (6 bases). V was cut by 10 bases and J by 5 bases, with 35 bases left in between. Germline loops: CDR1 KGHSH, CDR2 LQKENI. There are 19 residues in the CDR3. CDR3 nucleotides: TGTGCCACCCGACACCCGGTCGGCAGGGGATCTCTCTTACCTTATGGCTACACCTTC. It is translated as CATRHPVGRGSLLPYGYTF.

V gene TRBV14 combines with J gene TRBJ1-1, with D hard to call. This CDR3 is 13 amino acids long. The germline gives CDR1 SGHDN, CDR2 FVKESK. Trimming took 4 bases from V and 6 from J, leaving 12 bases between them. In DNA form, the CDR3 reads TGTGCCAGCAGCCGAAAGATGAGGCCTGAAGCTTTCTTT. This codes for CASSRKMRPEAFF.